A single sample is the source of the 4 T cell receptor beta chains below, sequenced in a study of T-cell reconstitution after alpha-beta-depleted transplantation in children. Preparation of the TCRbeta library involved a method that used unique molecular identifiers. MiXCR, applied by TCRdb to the PCR reads, yields one record per CDR3 protein. The data hold 750,000 to 950,000 distinct CDR3 sequences, with 16% observed a single time. Sequences were derived from PBMCs, mostly from graft donor cells, sampled 360 days after TCRalphabeta/CD19-depleted stem cell transplant. These receptors were collected from a male patient aged 5 to 17 who had a stem cell transplant for acute lymphoblastic leukemia, so the T cells may come from the graft donor.

The chain uses TRBV18 and TRBJ2-1, with 8 nucleotides matching TRBD1. The germline V gene has CDR1 KGHSH and CDR2 LQKENI. CDR3 length: 19 residues. Trimming cost V 0 bases and J 5 bases; bases outside gene matches: 15. The CDR3 region is CASSPPLDRVHLFHNEQFF. CDR3 nucleotides: TGTGCCAGCTCACCACCGTTGGACAGGGTCCACCTATTCCACAATGAGCAGTTCTTC. Using reference TRBV18 and TRBJ2-1 for the parts outside the CDR3, the full variable domain is NAGVMQNPRHLVRRRGQEARLRCSPMKGHSHVYWYRQLPEEGLKFMVYLQKENIIDESGMPKERFSAEFPKEGPSILRIQQVVRGDSAAYFCASSPPLDRVHLFHNEQFFGPGTRLTVL.

In this sample, this clonotype turned up a few times. V usage is TRBV5-1 and J usage is TRBJ2-7; tentatively, D is TRBD2 (5 bases). Germline CDR1 and CDR2: SGHRS and YFSETQ. V dropped 0 bases and J dropped 4 bases, with 17 bases sitting between them. This CDR3 comprises 16 residues. This CDR3 is CASSLASVAGLYEQYF. For the CDR3, the DNA is TGCGCCAGCAGCTTGGCCTCGGTCGCGGGTCTATACGAGCAGTACTTC.

The table lists this clonotype with a few counts. This sequence joins TRBV2 and TRBJ1-6, with no clear D. This CDR3 has 16 amino acids. The V gene's germline CDR1 is SNHLY and CDR2 FYNNEI. The germline V and J ends were trimmed by 8 bases and 0 bases, with 14 bases remaining between them. CDR3 sequence: CASCSLRSSYNSPLHF. The CDR3 DNA reads as TGTGCCAGCTGTTCCTTGCGAAGCTCCTATAATTCACCCCTCCACTTT. The entire variable domain, with the rest obtained from reference TRBV2 and TRBJ1-6, is as follows: EPEVTQTPSHQVTQMGQEVILRCVPISNHLYFYWYRQILGQKVEFLVSFYNNEISEKSEIFDDQFSVERPDGSNFTLKIRSTKLEDSAMYFCASCSLRSSYNSPLHFGNGTRLTVT.

The rearrangement links TRBV7-6 to TRBJ2-5; D remains unclear. The CDR3 has 14 amino acids. Trimming removed 1 base from V and 5 bases from J, with 11 bases in between. Germline V gives CDR1 SGHVS, CDR2 FNYEAQ. CDR3 sequence reads: CASSLVGRRETQYF. Written as DNA, the CDR3 is TGTGCCAGCAGCTTAGTGGGTAGGCGTGAGACCCAGTACTTC. The full variable domain, rest sourced from reference TRBV7-6 and TRBJ2-5, is GAGVSQSPRYKVTKRGQDVALRCDPISGHVSLYWYRQALGQGPEFLTYFNYEAQQDKSGLPNDRFSAERPEGSISTLTIQRTEQRDSAMYRCASSLVGRRETQYFGPGTRLLVL.